This T cell receptor beta chain was found in a study of T cell repertoires in cytomegalovirus infection. Study-wide context: Public TCR beta signatures marked donors with CMV infection and the matching HLA.

The junction had 17 bases not matched to a gene; V was cut back by 6 bases and J by 14 bases. Germline lookup yields CDR1 MDHEN and CDR2 SYDVKM. The CDR3 is made up of 15 amino acids. In TCRdb, the reads were re-called with MiXCR into one record per CDR3 protein. The sample yields 310,000 or so distinct CDR3 sequences, roughly 24% seen once. Sequences were obtained from PBMCs. This TCR derives from a human donor in good health (CMV status not recorded). Some clones in this sample may be carry-over from other donors' samples. The chain is built from TRBV28 and TRBJ2-1, with 9 positions matching TRBD2. The CDR3 spells CASRPGGRAGPEEFF. The CDR3 bases are TGTGCCAGCAGACCAGGCGGGAGGGCCGGTCCAGAGGAGTTCTTC.